The 18 T cell receptor beta chains listed next were all sequenced from one sample in a study of cytomegalovirus exposure and HLA in healthy donors. 13 Jbeta primers and 60 Vbeta primers were used for the PCR. Profiling relied on immunoSEQ multiplex PCR, and the TCRdb table lists in-frame clones only, not all of them. The sample consists of approximately 100,000 clones, 75% to 80% of them appearing once. Sample: PBMCs. The receptors derive from a woman aged 40 to 49 in good health and CMV-seropositive.

This chain joins TRBV25-1 and TRBJ2-1; TRBD2 is a possible D gene (6 bases). Germline values: CDR1 MGHDK, CDR2 SYGVNS. The CDR3 runs to 13 residues. V was shortened by 3 bases and J by 9 bases, with 12 bases between the two germline ends. The CDR3 DNA is TGTGCCAGCAGTGAGATCGACGGGAGTGAGCAGTTCTTC. As protein: CASSEIDGSEQFF.

The CDR3 DNA follows: TGTGCCATCAGTTCCCTTCCCGGGGATGGCTACACCTTC. This sequence encodes CAISSLPGDGYTF. This chain joins TRBV10-3 and TRBJ1-2, with unresolved D. Germline CDR1 reads ENHRY; CDR2 reads SYGVKD. CDR3 length equals 13 residues. Trimming removed 5 bases from V and 6 bases from J, with 13 bases in between.

This chain links TRBV7-9 with TRBJ2-7, with 9 bases matching TRBD2. Trimming took 4 bases from V and 2 from J; bases not matched to a gene: 6. The CDR3 loop spans 15 amino acids. Germline CDR1 and CDR2: SEHNR and FQNEAQ (reference sequence). CDR3 residues: CASSSEAGGPYEQYF. The CDR3 nucleotides read TGTGCCAGCAGCTCAGAAGCGGGGGGACCCTACGAGCAGTACTTC.

The chain employs TRBV4-2 and TRBJ1-2; tentative D call: TRBD1 (6 bases). V was trimmed by 2 bases and J by 2 bases, leaving 12 bases between them. From germline, CDR1 is LGHNA and CDR2 YNFKEQ. The CDR3 covers 15 residues. The CDR3 is CASSQLGGLNYGYTF. The CDR3 DNA follows: TGTGCCAGCAGCCAATTGGGGGGGCTCAACTATGGCTACACCTTC.

This chain links TRBV5-5 with TRBJ1-1; D not resolved. The CDR3 sequence is 13 residues long. Germline CDR1 reads SGHKS; CDR2 reads YYEKEE (reference sequence). With 4 bases removed from V and 5 bases from J, the gap between germline ends came to 12 bases. CDR3 DNA: TGTGCCAGCAGCCTCGGTTTAGTGACTGAAGCTTTCTTT. It encodes CASSLGLVTEAFF. Full variable domain (missing parts from reference TRBV5-5 and TRBJ1-1): DAGVTQSPTHLIKTRGQQVTLRCSPISGHKSVSWYQQVLGQGPQFIFQYYEKEERGRGNFPDRFSARQFPNYSSELNVNALLLGDSALYLCASSLGLVTEAFFGQGTRLTVV.

This clone has more than one count but fewer than ten. The rearrangement uses TRBV5-6 and TRBJ2-1; D is undetermined. The CDR3 loop spans 12 amino acids. Trimming removed 0 bases from V and 6 bases from J, with 4 bases in between. From germline, CDR1 is SGHDT and CDR2 YYEEEE. The CDR3 protein is CASSLAVNEQFF. CDR3 coding DNA: TGTGCCAGCAGCTTGGCGGTCAATGAGCAGTTCTTC.

The chain has TRBV6-1 and TRBJ1-2; D ambiguous. Trimming removed 3 bases from V and 4 bases from J, with 9 bases in between. Germline-derived CDR1 and CDR2 are MNHNS and SASEGT. The CDR3 extends over 13 amino acids. The CDR3: CASSDAGVYGYTF. The CDR3 DNA follows: TGTGCCAGCAGTGACGCAGGCGTCTATGGCTACACCTTC.

V and J are TRBV6-6 and TRBJ2-7, with TRBD1 identical over 7 bases. Germline V gene data show CDR1 as MNHNY and CDR2 as SVGAGI (reference sequence). The CDR3 totals 13 residues. Germline trimming cut 6 bases from V and 3 bases from J; bases unmatched to any gene: 5. The CDR3 spells CASRFDRDYEQYF. The CDR3 nucleotides are TGTGCCAGCAGATTCGACAGGGACTACGAGCAGTACTTC.

The rearrangement links TRBV30 to TRBJ1-2; a weak D match, TRBD1 (5 bases). Trimming pared 5 bases from V and 8 bases from J, leaving 15 bases between. This CDR3 region has 12 residues. Germline V gene data show CDR1 as GTSNPN and CDR2 as SVGIG (reference sequence). The CDR3 here is CAWGWGGGGYTF. CDR3 coding DNA: TGTGCCTGGGGGTGGGGGGGAGGCGGCTACACCTTC. Full variable domain (outside the CDR3, taken from reference TRBV30 and TRBJ1-2): SQTIHQWPATLVQPVGSPLSLECTVEGTSNPNLYWYRQAAGRGLQLLFYSVGIGQISSEVPQNLSASRPQDRQFILSSKKLLLSDSGFYLCAWGWGGGGYTFGSGTRLTVV.

This clone has just a few counts. The chain employs TRBV5-1 and TRBJ1-4; 8 nucleotides agree with TRBD1. This CDR3 comprises 14 residues. Germline CDR1 and CDR2: SGHRS and YFSETQ. Trimming removed 5 bases from V and 7 bases from J; junction bases left unmatched: 7. The CDR3 region has the DNA TGCGCCAGCAGACTCGGACAGGGAGGTGAAAAACTGTTTTTT. This gives the protein CASRLGQGGEKLFF.

The chain carries TRBV6-1 and TRBJ1-1; no definite D call. The CDR3 sequence is 14 residues long. Trimming took 4 bases from V and 2 from J, leaving 11 bases between them. Germline-derived CDR1 and CDR2 are MNHNS and SASEGT. The CDR3 coding sequence is TGTGCCAGCAGTGTCCCGACATTTAACACTGAAGCTTTCTTT. Amino acids: CASSVPTFNTEAFF.

This clone has a handful of counts. This rearrangement joins TRBV5-1 to TRBJ1-5; D not resolved. Germline V CDR1 and CDR2: SGHRS, YFSETQ. The CDR3 is 15 amino acids. V lost 0 bases and J lost 0, with 7 bases in between. The chain's CDR3 is CASSLVGDSNQPQHF. CDR3 in DNA: TGCGCCAGCAGCTTGGTCGGGGATAGCAATCAGCCCCAGCATTTT. The whole variable domain, remainder taken from reference TRBV5-1 and TRBJ1-5, is KAGVTQTPRYLIKTRGQQVTLSCSPISGHRSVSWYQQTPGQGLQFLFEYFSETQRNKGNFPGRFSGRQFSNSRSEMNVSTLELGDSALYLCASSLVGDSNQPQHFGDGTRLSIL.

The chain carries TRBV27 and TRBJ1-1; D is possibly TRBD1 (6 bases). Germline loops: CDR1 MNHEY, CDR2 SMNVEV (reference sequence). This CDR3 is built from 14 residues. The V end was cut by 6 bases, the J end by 5 bases, with 16 bases between. The CDR3 loop reads CASRLQGRLTEAFF. DNA for the CDR3: TGTGCCAGCAGACTACAGGGCCGTTTAACTGAAGCTTTCTTT.

V gene TRBV7-9 combines with J gene TRBJ1-5; TRBD1 is a possible D gene (5 bases). V lost 1 base, J lost 4 bases, and 11 bases lay in between. Germline loops: CDR1 SEHNR, CDR2 FQNEAQ (reference sequence). The CDR3 contains 15 residues. CDR3 sequence: CASSLEGRGNQPQHF. CDR3 sequence (DNA): TGTGCCAGCAGCTTAGAGGGGCGAGGAAATCAGCCCCAGCATTTT.

This clone came up a few times. The chain joins TRBV19 to TRBJ1-1, with unresolved D. Trimming stripped 8 bases from V and 6 bases from J, with 25 bases between. The length of the CDR3 is 16 residues. The germline gives CDR1 LNHDA, CDR2 SQIVND (reference sequence). The CDR3 coding sequence is TGTGCCAGTTGTGGGGTTCCGGGGAGCGGCAATCCTGAAGCTTTCTTT. Its protein product is CASCGVPGSGNPEAFF.

This clone was observed a handful of times. V is TRBV5-4 and J is TRBJ2-7, with a weak D call TRBD2 (6 bases). V was pared by 3 bases and J by 0 bases, with 13 bases between. CDR3 length equals 15 residues. In germline, CDR1 is SGHNT, CDR2 YYREEE (reference sequence). CDR3 nucleotides: TGTGCCAGCAGCTATACGGCGACTAGCTCCTACGAGCAGTACTTC. As protein: CASSYTATSSYEQYF.

The V gene is TRBV5-8, the J gene TRBJ1-6; TRBD1 matches 7 bases. Unmatched junction bases numbered 7, after V lost 2 bases and J lost 2 bases. This CDR3 is built from 17 residues. The germline V gene encodes CDR1 SGHTS and CDR2 YDEGEE. The CDR3 sequence is CASSLRQGPTYNSPLHF. DNA of the CDR3: TGTGCCAGCAGCTTAAGACAGGGACCCACCTATAATTCACCCCTCCACTTT.

The chain has TRBV18 and TRBJ1-5, with 12 nucleotides matching TRBD1. J gave up 5 bases and V 5 bases, and 10 bases lay outside the gene matches. The CDR3 is 17 amino acids. CDR1 and CDR2 (germline): KGHSH, LQKENI. As DNA, the CDR3 is TGTGCCAGCTCAATCGGGACAGGGGGCCGGGCGGATCAGCCCCAGCATTTT. Encoded protein: CASSIGTGGRADQPQHF.